What follows describes a single TCR beta chain. Its antigen is as yet unknown. The data were obtained in a study of OX40 agonist ivuxolimab in advanced cancers. Study information: Prior anti-PD-1, anti-PD-L1 or anti-CTLA-4 therapy was allowed; 40% had some.

Study-level points and caveats: More expanded clones were seen, on average, in CD8+ T cells than in CD4+. Dosing at 0.1 to 3.0 mg/kg was accompanied by clonal expansion of CD4+ and CD8+ blood T cells by week 6.

Trimming took 4 bases from V and 1 from J; bases not matched to a gene: 9. The CDR3 is 17 amino acids. Per the germline V gene, CDR1 is SGHNT and CDR2 is YYREEE (reference sequence). With baseline, cycle 4 day 1, and cycle 7 day 1 as timepoints, blood was sampled. Profiling relied on immunoSEQ multiplex PCR, and the TCRdb table lists in-frame clones only, not all of them. Seen here are 98,000 or so clones, just under 85% observed once, and the top ten hold roughly 1.5%. Sequenced material: CD4+ or CD8+ T cells sorted from blood, taken in a trial of the OX40 agonist ivuxolimab. This rearrangement joins TRBV5-4 to TRBJ2-5, with 11 bases identical to TRBD2. The sequence was collected from an adult with an advanced solid tumor such as melanoma, head and neck, liver or kidney cancer. The CDR3 loop is CASSPSLAGGSQETQYF. The CDR3 nucleotides are TGTGCCAGCAGCCCTAGCCTAGCGGGGGGCTCCCAAGAGACCCAGTACTTC.